The clone carrying this T cell receptor (beta chain) has only a few counts. Antigen specificity is unknown. CDR1 is SEHNR and CDR2 is FQNEAQ in the germline V gene (reference sequence). V was clipped by 3 bases and J by 3 bases, with 11 bases between them. The CDR3 loop spans 14 amino acids. This specimen comes from a study of T cell responses to AZD1222 COVID-19 vaccine. Overall study findings and caveats: Spike was spanned by vaccine-associated CD4 TCRs, with dominance at 160-218 and 743-854. Repertoires were sampled only after the peak T cell response. Baseline seropositivity occurred in only 5 to 7 AZD1222 recipients. Spike-specific TCR depth and breadth grew after two AZD1222 doses.

The table came from immunoSEQ multiplex PCR; TCRdb's copy has only in-frame clones and leaves some out. The repertoire includes 150,000 to 180,000 clones, 80% to 90% of them detected once, and 4.5% to 6% sits in the top ten. This specimen was peripheral blood, taken on day 0 of MenACWY control vaccination. The origin of this receptor is an adult in good health. J is TRBJ1-1 and V is TRBV7-9; D gene ambiguous. CDR3 sequence: CASSFPGRYTEAFF. The CDR3, as DNA: TGTGCCAGCAGCTTTCCCGGCAGATACACTGAAGCTTTCTTT.